This passage covers 24 T cell receptor beta chains from one sample sequenced in a study of blood T cell repertoires in COVID-19. The assay was immunoSEQ multiplex PCR, and TCRdb's table has in-frame clones only and misses some. The sample yields around 160,000 clones, around 82% seen once. The sequencing input was peripheral blood. These receptor sequences come from a man in his 60s with active or convalescent COVID-19.

V usage is TRBV4-3 and J usage is TRBJ1-6, with 8 bases matching TRBD1. Germline assignment: CDR1 LGHNA and CDR2 YSLEER. The CDR3 extends over 20 amino acids. After removal of 4 bases from V and 1 base from J, the junction contained 15 bases not matched to a gene. The CDR3 sequence is CASSPMAGGKITSYNSPLHF. CDR3 nucleotide sequence: TGCGCCAGCAGCCCCATGGCAGGGGGCAAGATAACGTCCTATAATTCACCCCTCCACTTT.

J is TRBJ1-6 and V is TRBV7-2; the D gene is possibly TRBD1 (5 bases). Germline CDR1 SGHTA, CDR2 FQGNSA. The CDR3 consists of 14 residues. V was clipped by 5 bases and J by 6 bases, with 11 bases between them. The CDR3 loop reads CASSPRQINSPLHF. Written as DNA, the CDR3 is TGTGCCAGCAGCCCTCGACAGATTAATTCACCCCTCCACTTT. The whole variable domain, remainder taken from reference TRBV7-2 and TRBJ1-6, is GAGVSQSPSNKVTEKGKDVELRCDPISGHTALYWYRQSLGQGLEFLIYFQGNSAPDKSGLPSDRFSAERTGGSVSTLTIQRTQQEDSAVYLCASSPRQINSPLHFGNGTRLTVT.

The rearrangement links TRBV27 to TRBJ1-4; D is possibly TRBD1 (6 bases). This CDR3 region has 14 residues. The germline V and J ends were trimmed by 2 bases and 5 bases, with 9 bases remaining between them. Germline CDR1 reads MNHEY; CDR2 reads SMNVEV (reference sequence). The CDR3 DNA sequence: TGTGCCAGCAGTTTAGGACAGAGAAATGAAAAACTGTTTTTT. Its protein is CASSLGQRNEKLFF.

The chain has TRBV5-4 and TRBJ2-1; 10 bases map to TRBD2. This CDR3 is 16 amino acids long. The junction had 8 bases not matched to a gene; V was cut back by 1 base and J by 7 bases. Germline lookup yields CDR1 SGHNT and CDR2 YYREEE (reference sequence). CDR3 coding DNA: TGTGCCAGCAGCTTGACTAGCGGGGCCCAGGGGAATGAGCAGTTCTTC. Its protein product is CASSLTSGAQGNEQFF.

The chain combines TRBV18 with TRBJ2-7; TRBD1 aligns across 8 bases. This CDR3 has 14 amino acids. Germline V gene data show CDR1 as KGHSH and CDR2 as LQKENI. V was clipped by 4 bases and J by 2 bases; unmatched bases: 4. This chain's CDR3 is CASSHRDRPYEQYF. CDR3 nucleotides: TGTGCCAGCTCACATCGGGACAGGCCCTACGAGCAGTACTTC.

This chain links TRBV14 with TRBJ2-1; TRBD1 might be the D (6 bases). The V gene lost 1 base and the J gene lost 4 bases, with 11 bases spanning the gap. The CDR3 loop spans 15 amino acids. The germline V gene encodes CDR1 SGHDN and CDR2 FVKESK. In DNA form, the CDR3 reads TGTGCCAGCAGCCAAGGGTGGACAGAGTACAATGAGCAGTTCTTC. This encodes CASSQGWTEYNEQFF.

V usage is TRBV30 and J usage is TRBJ2-7; weak D call: TRBD1 (6 bases). The CDR3 extends over 11 amino acids. In germline, CDR1 is GTSNPN, CDR2 SVGIG (reference sequence). Trimming took 5 bases from V and 3 from J, leaving 8 bases between them. The CDR3 sequence: CAWEGGYEQYF. The CDR3 nucleotides are TGTGCCTGGGAAGGGGGCTACGAGCAGTACTTC.

The V call is TRBV4-2, the J call TRBJ2-7; 11 nucleotides match TRBD2. Germline CDR1 reads LGHNA; CDR2 reads YNFKEQ. The V and J ends lost 4 bases and 0 bases, in that order; junction bases with no gene match: 8. CDR3 length: 17 amino acids. For the CDR3, the DNA is TGTGCCAGCAGCCCACTAGCGGGAGAGGTCGGCTCCTACGAGCAGTACTTC. Translated, it gives CASSPLAGEVGSYEQYF.

The rearrangement links TRBV6-6 to TRBJ1-1, with 9 bases matching TRBD1. The CDR3 is 14 amino acids. V lost 6 bases and J lost 7; bases outside the gene matches: 9. In germline, CDR1 is MNHNY, CDR2 SVGAGI (reference sequence). The CDR3 here is CASSPGQGLGEAFF. Written as DNA, the CDR3 is TGTGCCAGCAGCCCGGGACAGGGTCTGGGTGAAGCTTTCTTT.

The chain joins TRBV25-1 to TRBJ2-2; possibly TRBD2 for D (5 bases). V gave up 7 bases and J gave up 4 bases, with 13 bases separating them. The germline V gene has CDR1 MGHDK and CDR2 SYGVNS. This CDR3 has 14 residues. DNA of the CDR3: TGTGCCAGCAACAAACTAGGTCCCACCGGGGAGCTGTTTTTT. It translates to CASNKLGPTGELFF.

The rearrangement uses TRBV5-6 and TRBJ1-4; no clear D gene. This CDR3 is 16 amino acids long. Germline-derived CDR1 and CDR2 are SGHDT and YYEEEE. Trimming shortened V by 5 bases and J by 0 bases, and 14 bases separated the two germline ends. The CDR3 loop reads CASSERVFATNEKLFF. In nucleotides, the CDR3 is TGTGCCAGCAGTGAACGGGTCTTTGCAACTAATGAAAAACTGTTTTTT.

V is TRBV7-6 and J is TRBJ2-2; D perhaps matches TRBD2 (6 bases). This CDR3 is 15 amino acids long. Looked up from germline, CDR1 is SGHVS and CDR2 is FNYEAQ. V lost 5 bases and J 4 bases, leaving 14 bases between the germline ends. The chain's CDR3 is CASSVGGPGTGELFF. The CDR3 DNA reads as TGTGCCAGCAGCGTTGGAGGGCCGGGCACCGGGGAGCTGTTTTTT.

This clone is categorized as medium-sized (0.01 to 0.1%). This sequence joins TRBV30 and TRBJ2-1; 7 nucleotides agree with TRBD2. In germline, CDR1 is GTSNPN, CDR2 SVGIG (reference sequence). V lost 7 bases, J lost 10 bases, and 4 bases stayed unmatched. The CDR3 spans 10 residues. The CDR3 DNA reads as TGTGCCTCCGACGGGGGGGAGCAGTTCTTC. This sequence encodes CASDGGEQFF.

The chain is built from TRBV3-1 (or the pseudogene TRBV3-2) and TRBJ2-5; 14 nucleotides match TRBD2. The CDR3 loop spans 17 amino acids. Losses at the gene ends were 4 bases for V and 3 bases for J; bases not matched to a gene: 7. Germline CDR1 is LGHDT and CDR2 is YNNKEL (reference sequence). In nucleotides, the CDR3 is TGTGCCAGCAGCCCCCATGGGACTAGCGGGAGAGAAGAGACCCAGTACTTC. Translation gives CASSPHGTSGREETQYF.

In its sample, this clone was seen once. The chain couples TRBV3-1 (or the pseudogene TRBV3-2) to TRBJ2-7; TRBD2 matches 15 bases. Germline lookup yields CDR1 LGHDT and CDR2 YNNKEL (reference sequence). J lost 2 bases, V lost 4 bases, and 12 bases had no gene match. CDR3 size: 19 residues. CDR3 sequence (DNA): TGTGCCAGCAGCCCGGGACTAGCGGGAGGCCGGGGCGGCGCCTACGAGCAGTACTTC. It codes for CASSPGLAGGRGGAYEQYF.

This chain joins TRBV11-2 and TRBJ2-1, with TRBD2 as a possible D gene (6 bases). V was shortened by 1 base and J by 8 bases, with 15 bases between the two germline ends. Germline V gene lookup returns CDR1 SGHAT and CDR2 FQNNGV. The CDR3 is made up of 15 amino acids. CDR3 sequence: CASSLVREKVDEQFF. CDR3 DNA sequence: TGTGCCAGCAGCTTAGTTCGGGAGAAGGTGGATGAGCAGTTCTTC.

The J gene is TRBJ2-7, the V gene TRBV5-1; TRBD2 is a possible D gene (5 bases). The germline V gene encodes CDR1 SGHRS and CDR2 YFSETQ. Trimming removed 4 bases at V and 1 base at J, with 18 bases between. This CDR3 has 16 residues. CDR3 amino acids: CASSPSSGSGSYEQYF. In DNA, the CDR3 is TGCGCCAGCAGCCCCTCCAGCGGTTCTGGGTCCTACGAGCAGTACTTC. Filled out from reference TRBV5-1 and TRBJ2-7, the complete variable domain reads KAGVTQTPRYLIKTRGQQVTLSCSPISGHRSVSWYQQTPGQGLQFLFEYFSETQRNKGNFPGRFSGRQFSNSRSEMNVSTLELGDSALYLCASSPSSGSGSYEQYFGPGTRLTVT.

The chain uses TRBV5-1 and TRBJ2-7; no reliable D call. The ends were cut back, 4 bases at V and 4 bases at J, with 18 bases in the middle. The CDR3 runs 15 residues. Germline V lookup: CDR1 SGHRS, CDR2 YFSETQ. Written as DNA, the CDR3 is TGCGCCAGCAGCCGGAGTTCTGTCGGAACTTACGAGCAGTACTTC. This gives the protein CASSRSSVGTYEQYF.

The V gene is TRBV3-1 (or the pseudogene TRBV3-2), the J gene TRBJ1-2; D possibly corresponds to TRBD1 (6 bases). V lost 0 bases and J 7 bases, leaving 15 bases between the germline ends. CDR1 is LGHDT, CDR2 YNNKEL, per germline (reference sequence). This CDR3 is 15 amino acids long. The CDR3 DNA is TGTGCCAGCAGCCAAGATCTTAGGACAGTCGCTGGCTACACCTTC. Its protein product is CASSQDLRTVAGYTF.

The chain is built from TRBV24-1 and TRBJ1-2; possible D gene TRBD1, 6 bases. Between the trimmed V and J ends, which lost 5 bases and 3 bases, there was a span of 12 bases. CDR1 is KGHDR and CDR2 is SFDVKD in the germline V gene. The CDR3 consists of 14 residues. This CDR3 reads CATSGQRQDYGYTF. CDR3 bases: TGTGCCACCAGTGGGCAGCGACAGGACTATGGCTACACCTTC.

This clone was seen only once. The J gene is TRBJ2-2, the V gene TRBV15; the match to TRBD2 covers 7 bases. CDR3 length: 17 amino acids. Looked up from germline, CDR1 is LNHNV and CDR2 is YYDKDF (reference sequence). J was trimmed by 4 bases and V by 0 bases; bases with no gene match: 8. DNA of the CDR3: TGTGCCACCAGCAGAGATACCCTAGCGGTTGTCACCGGGGAGCTGTTTTTT. It encodes CATSRDTLAVVTGELFF.

The V and J genes are TRBV6-1 and TRBJ2-2; TRBD2 might be the D (5 bases). The CDR3 is 20 amino acids. With 6 bases removed from V and 7 bases from J, the gap between germline ends came to 33 bases. CDR1 is MNHNS and CDR2 is SASEGT in the germline V gene. The DNA of the CDR3 is TGTGCCAGCAGGGAACGTCTTGGGCAACGCGAGGGCCCTAACGGCGGGGAGCTGTTTTTT. Encoded protein: CASRERLGQREGPNGGELFF.

The V gene is TRBV27, the J gene TRBJ1-2, with a tentative D call TRBD1 (5 bases). V dropped 3 bases and J dropped 7 bases, with 15 bases sitting between them. Germline V gene sequence: CDR1 MNHEY, CDR2 SMNVEV (reference sequence). There are 14 residues in the CDR3. Here the CDR3 reads CASSFLLGQGGYTF. The CDR3 nucleotides are TGTGCCAGCAGTTTCCTCCTGGGGCAAGGTGGCTACACCTTC.

This clone appeared once. The chain joins TRBV28 to TRBJ2-7; D might be TRBD1 (6 bases). Germline V gene data show CDR1 as MDHEN and CDR2 as SYDVKM. Trimming took off 8 bases at V and 3 bases at J, with 8 bases between the two ends. CDR3 size: 11 residues. CDR3 region: CASGTRYEQYF. The CDR3 bases are TGTGCCAGCGGGACACGCTACGAGCAGTACTTC.